The entry below gives a single TCR beta chain sequence along with its context. The antigen is unknown. The sample originates from a study of OX40 agonist ivuxolimab in advanced cancers. On the study more broadly: Eligibility rules accepted prior anti-PD-1, anti-PD-L1 or anti-CTLA-4 therapy, and around 44% had some.

V lost 0 bases and J 10 bases, leaving 4 bases between the germline ends. Germline V gene lookup returns CDR1 MNHNY and CDR2 SVGAGI (reference sequence). There are 11 residues in the CDR3. Assay: immunoSEQ multiplex PCR; the TCRdb copy retains only in-frame clones and omits some. This table holds some 44,000 clones, over 65% found once. Study-wide results and limits: Averaged across samples, CD8+ T cells carried more expanded clones than CD4+ did.

Sequenced material: CD4+ or CD8+ T cells sorted from blood, taken in a trial of the OX40 agonist ivuxolimab. The sequence was obtained from an adult with an advanced solid tumor such as melanoma, head and neck, liver or kidney cancer. This chain uses TRBV6-6 with TRBJ2-1; D not resolved. The CDR3 region has the DNA TGTGCCAGCAGTTACTCCGGGGAGCAGTTCTTC. Encoded protein: CASSYSGEQFF.